These 14 T cell receptor beta chains share one sample of origin, sequenced in a study of blood T cells in healthy people across ages. Sample-barcoded 5' priming and a J-beta primer mix drove a second PCR of 7 to 11 cycles. TCRdb ran MiXCR on the 5' RACE reads and lists one entry per CDR3 protein. The sample has hundreds of thousands of distinct CDR3 sequences, more than 55% seen once. The sample taken for sequencing was blood. These receptors were taken from a middle-aged man in good health.

This clonotype was observed once. This chain uses TRBV7-6 with TRBJ2-3, with TRBD2 matching over 9 bases. Trimming cost V 1 base and J 2 bases; bases outside gene matches: 13. The CDR3 is 19 residues long. Germline CDR1 is SGHVS and CDR2 is FNYEAQ. CDR3 region: CASSLGEASGARVTDTQYF. Written as DNA, the CDR3 is TGTGCCAGCAGCTTAGGAGAGGCTAGCGGGGCTCGAGTCACAGATACGCAGTATTTT.

The rearrangement joins TRBV28 to TRBJ1-2; D perhaps matches TRBD1 (6 bases). V shed 7 bases and J shed 7 bases, with 22 bases lying between them. CDR3 size: 15 residues. Germline V gene data show CDR1 as MDHEN and CDR2 as SYDVKM. CDR3 sequence (DNA): TGTGCCAGCACCACTAGGGCCCCAGGGGTCTCTGGCTACACCTTC. Translation: CASTTRAPGVSGYTF.

As to this clonotype: The junction differs from germline at one of its ends, possibly a read error. This sequence joins TRBV11-2 and TRBJ2-5; D possibly corresponds to TRBD1 (6 bases). Germline assignment: CDR1 SGHAT and CDR2 FQNNGV. CDR3 size: 16 residues. The CDR3 DNA reads TGTGCCAGCAGCCACCCTCCTGACAGGACTCAAGAGACCCGGTACTTC. Its protein is CASSHPPDRTQETRYF.

This clonotype occurred a few times. One end of the junction fails to match germline, which may point to a read error. The chain links TRBV7-7 to TRBJ2-5; perhaps TRBD2 as D (5 bases). The CDR3 sequence is 21 residues long. Germline V gives CDR1 SSHAT, CDR2 FNYEAQ (reference sequence). In DNA, the CDR3 is TGTGCTAGCAGCCCCCTGGGCCAGACTTCCAGATCGACGCGGGACCAAGAGACCCAGTACTTC. Its protein product is CASSPLGQTSRSTRDQETQYF.

This clonotype was recorded a few times. The CDR3 coding sequence is TGTGCCAGCAGTTACATCTTCCTCGGGACACCTGGGGCCAACGTCCTGACTTTC. Protein product: CASSYIFLGTPGANVLTF. This chain links TRBV6-5 with TRBJ2-6; D possibly corresponds to TRBD1 (6 bases). Per the germline V gene, CDR1 is MNHEY and CDR2 is SVGAGI. The CDR3 is 18 residues long. Trimming removed 2 bases at V and 2 bases at J, with 16 bases between.

This clonotype was seen a few times. Germline and junction disagree at one end, which may indicate a read error. This chain connects TRBV7-2 to TRBJ2-7; D gene ambiguous. The end of the DNA is better explained by TRBJ2-5, so the J call may be wrong. Germline V CDR1 and CDR2: SGHTA, FQGNSA. The CDR3 extends over 13 amino acids. This CDR3 reads CASSVALWETQYF. As DNA, the CDR3 is TGTGCCAGCAGCGTAGCTCTGTGGGAGACCCAGTACTTC.

The chain is built from TRBV9 and TRBJ2-5; 7 nucleotides match TRBD2. The CDR3 is made up of 15 amino acids. Germline CDR1 is SGDLS and CDR2 is YYNGEE. V trimming: 8 bases; J trimming: 11 bases; junction bases outside the gene matches: 21. The chain's CDR3 is CARLARTRHINEQYF. CDR3 in DNA: TGTGCCAGGCTGGCAAGGACTAGACACATCAATGAGCAGTACTTC.

This chain connects TRBV7-9 to TRBJ2-1; 8 nucleotides line up with TRBD1. Trimming cost V 5 bases and J 9 bases; bases outside gene matches: 6. CDR1 is SEHNR and CDR2 is FQNEAQ in the germline V gene (reference sequence). CDR3 length: 13 amino acids. CDR3 sequence reads: CASSRQGFTEQFF. The DNA of the CDR3 is TGTGCCAGCAGCCGACAGGGGTTCACTGAGCAGTTCTTC.

The sample holds a few counts of this clonotype. The chain employs TRBV9 and TRBJ2-7; the match to TRBD2 covers 9 bases. The germline V gene encodes CDR1 SGDLS and CDR2 YYNGEE. The J segment lost 0 bases and the V segment lost 3 bases, leaving 22 bases of the junction unmatched. The CDR3 extends over 21 amino acids. The CDR3 loop reads CASSAVLKREVPYPSSYEQYF. The CDR3 nucleotides are TGTGCCAGCAGCGCAGTCCTGAAGCGGGAGGTACCCTACCCCAGCTCCTACGAGCAGTACTTC.

The V gene is TRBV11-2, the J gene TRBJ2-7, with 9 nucleotides matching TRBD2. The CDR3 is 15 amino acids. V gave up 5 bases and J gave up 5 bases; unmatched junction bases: 10. Looked up from germline, CDR1 is SGHAT and CDR2 is FQNNGV. CDR3 sequence reads: CASSIDSGSWNEQYF. The CDR3 DNA reads TGTGCCAGCAGCATCGATAGCGGGAGTTGGAACGAGCAGTACTTC.

The chain couples TRBV20-1 to TRBJ2-6; 10 bases map to TRBD1. CDR3 length: 16 amino acids. The junction had 5 bases not matched to a gene; V was cut back by 4 bases and J by 2 bases. CDR1 is DFQATT and CDR2 is SNEGSKA in the germline V gene (reference sequence). The CDR3 region is CSATGTGATGANVLTF. The CDR3 DNA is TGCAGTGCTACCGGGACAGGGGCAACTGGGGCCAACGTCCTGACTTTC.

This sequence joins TRBV10-3 and TRBJ1-1, with D perhaps matching TRBD1 (6 bases). The CDR3 is made up of 16 amino acids. The V end lost 10 bases, the J end lost 1 base, and 22 bases lay between the germline ends. Germline V CDR1 and CDR2: ENHRY, SYGVKD. The CDR3 loop reads CATSFPLQGRNTEAFF. The DNA for the CDR3 is TGTGCCACCTCCTTTCCCCTGCAGGGGAGGAACACTGAAGCTTTCTTT.

This clonotype was seen only a few times. The chain joins TRBV29-1 to TRBJ2-3, with D hard to call. V lost 7 bases to trimming and J lost 1 base, with 12 bases between them. Germline CDR1 is SQVTM and CDR2 is ANQGSEA. The CDR3 consists of 13 residues. CDR3 bases: TGCAGCGGTGAGGAGTTTGGCACAGATACGCAGTATTTT. This translates into CSGEEFGTDTQYF.

The gene calls are TRBV20-1 and TRBJ2-5; no clear D. Per germline, CDR1 DFQATT and CDR2 SNEGSKA (reference sequence). Trimming took off 3 bases at V and 5 bases at J, with 16 bases between the two ends. There are 14 residues in the CDR3. CDR3 amino acids: CSARPRDPRETQYF. DNA for the CDR3: TGCAGTGCTAGGCCTAGAGACCCCCGGGAGACCCAGTACTTC.